Listed below are T cell receptor beta chains from one sample, sequenced in a study of cytomegalovirus exposure and HLA in healthy donors. Only in-frame clones appear in the TCRdb table, and some are missing; sequencing was by immunoSEQ multiplex PCR. Among 100,000 to 150,000 clones listed, around 70% were seen once. Sequenced input: PBMCs. These receptors all come from a male donor in good health and CMV-seronegative. Each CDR3 is given with its conserved first and last residue. Each record gives: clone size, V gene, J gene, CDR3 protein. Clone size is shown for a subset of rows, as once, few, many or a class of expanded clone.

few,TRBV19,TRBJ2-3,CASRSQGISTDTQYF
.,TRBV18,TRBJ1-2,CASSPTGQGNRYGYTF
.,TRBV6-1,TRBJ1-6,CASSEGAGVRSPLHF
.,TRBV28,TRBJ1-5,CASTLPGVPQHF
.,TRBV29-1,TRBJ2-7,CSVDGGGPYERYF
.,TRBV9,TRBJ1-4,CASSVEAVRSEKLFF
.,TRBV18,TRBJ1-1,CASSPTQSGGIPEAFF
.,TRBV5-5,TRBJ1-6,CASSFDVFMTSYNSPLHF
.,TRBV7-2,TRBJ1-2,CASSPGTVRGYTF
few,TRBV6-5,TRBJ2-7,CASRPGLADTYEQYF
.,TRBV5-1,TRBJ2-3,CASSLAWGPKSADTQYF
.,TRBV28,TRBJ1-5,CASSLPGTGRLTVFVGQPQHF
once,TRBV7-2,TRBJ2-7,CASSVPGQGAYEQYF
.,TRBV7-9,TRBJ1-5,CASSGPSGNQPQHF
.,TRBV7-9,TRBJ1-4,CASSRETGGFLEKLFF
.,TRBV5-5,TRBJ1-6,CASSSRNYNSPLHF
few,TRBV29-1,TRBJ2-3,CSAGGEFADTQYF
.,TRBV15,TRBJ2-5,CATSRVTQETQYF
.,TRBV29-1,TRBJ1-1,CSAATGGLTEAFF
.,TRBV29-1,TRBJ2-1,CSAQGYVAGVVNEQFF
.,TRBV7-3,TRBJ2-1,CASSLGGVYNEQFF
.,TRBV25-1,TRBJ1-3,CASSEYDSGTGNTIYF
.,TRBV4-3,TRBJ2-2,CASSPARQVSNTGELFF
.,TRBV6-1,TRBJ2-1,CASSELGAGGPGNEQFF
few,TRBV4-3,TRBJ1-2,CASSFGQGVYGYTF
.,TRBV5-4,TRBJ2-1,CASSLERGFNEQFF
.,TRBV28,TRBJ2-2,CASSLRSFRPGELFF
.,TRBV29-1,TRBJ2-1,CSVDGLGEGRNEQFF
.,TRBV7-3,TRBJ2-3,CASSPEGTRVDTQYF
.,TRBV5-6,TRBJ1-2,CASSLIRTAYGYTF
.,TRBV18,TRBJ2-7,CASSPPIRQGADEQYF
.,TRBV5-5,TRBJ2-3,CASSFGLAGSSPDTQYF
.,TRBV21-1,TRBJ1-6,CASSKGGDLSSYNSPLHF
.,TRBV6-6,TRBJ2-3,CASSLSLAGGGDTQYF
.,TRBV2,TRBJ2-3,CASRPSGRGVDTQYF
once,TRBV11-2,TRBJ2-3,CASSKIIQGTDTQYF
.,TRBV4-2,TRBJ2-1,CASSQESAGVYGEQFF
.,TRBV4-2,TRBJ1-1,CASRPEARRANTEAFF
few,TRBV28,TRBJ2-7,CASLRGYEQYF
.,TRBV28,TRBJ1-1,CASSLGMNTEAFF
few,TRBV6-6,TRBJ2-3,CASSYTAGVIDTQYF
.,TRBV5-1,TRBJ1-2,CASSLEGGQLGYTF
few,TRBV7-8,TRBJ2-5,CASKNYGGAGETQYF
.,TRBV18,TRBJ1-4,CASSPLRRGQGVGATNEKLFF
.,TRBV7-6,TRBJ2-1,CASSTRDYPDGFYNEQFF
.,TRBV6-5,TRBJ2-1,CASSYSLEGEQFF
few,TRBV28,TRBJ2-1,CASSTGTGGQYNEQFF
.,TRBV27,TRBJ2-6,CASSPSQTGSGANVLTF
.,TRBV6-6,TRBJ2-1,CASSYSERQFF
.,TRBV7-9,TRBJ2-7,CASSGYGLAGGPHEQYF
.,TRBV28,TRBJ2-3,CASSPGWLAASTDTQYF
.,TRBV9,TRBJ1-5,CASSVGQGIGQPQHF
.,TRBV5-1,TRBJ2-7,CASSASGNPPSYEQYF
.,TRBV5-5,.,CASSPGTSGTYEQYF
.,TRBV25-1,TRBJ2-5,CASSERAAATIETQYF